The clone carrying this T cell receptor (beta chain) was found a few times. Its specificity is unknown. The sample is drawn from a study of a mutant IDH1 vaccine in newly diagnosed glioma. In the study overall: Eight vaccinations went to patients in weeks 1, 3, 5, 7, 11, 15, 19, 23. Most patients had radiochemotherapy with temozolomide before enrollment; others had one alone.

As for time point: week 23, last vaccination. Topical imiquimod was applied with each vaccine dose, which held 300 ug of mutant IDH1 20-mer peptide. TCRdb keeps only in-frame clones here, not all; method: immunoSEQ multiplex PCR. In the table there are tens of thousands of clones, over 75% of which are singletons. V trimming: 4 bases; J trimming: 5 bases; junction bases outside the gene matches: 8. Germline V gene sequence: CDR1 SGDLS, CDR2 YYNGEE. The CDR3 contains 16 residues. The source is a man aged 25 to 40 with glioma. Some clones in this sample may be carry-over from other donors' samples. The material sequenced was PBMCs, taken from a glioma patient whose treatment included an IDH1 peptide vaccine. The chain joins TRBV9 to TRBJ2-5, with 13 bases identical to TRBD2. CDR3 region: CASSLTSGGAQETQYF. The CDR3 DNA reads TGTGCCAGCAGCCTCACTAGCGGGGGGGCCCAGGAGACCCAGTACTTC.